The 23 T cell receptor beta chains reported below all come from one sample, sequenced in a study of blood T cell repertoires in COVID-19. Method: immunoSEQ multiplex PCR; TCRdb's copy keeps in-frame clones and lacks some. The sample lists fewer than 450,000 clones; more than 75% were seen once. Sequenced material: peripheral blood. These receptors were collected from a woman aged 45-65 years with COVID-19, enrolled during active disease.

This clone turned up a few times. The chain combines TRBV19 with TRBJ1-1; TRBD1 matches 10 bases. Losses at the gene ends were 5 bases for V and 5 bases for J; bases not matched to a gene: 5. The CDR3 covers 14 residues. CDR1 and CDR2 from the germline V gene are LNHDA and SQIVND (reference sequence). The CDR3: CASSFGQGVTEAFF. Here the CDR3 DNA reads TGTGCCAGTAGTTTCGGACAGGGGGTAACTGAAGCTTTCTTT. Combining the CDR3 with reference TRBV19 and TRBJ1-1 gives the whole variable domain DGGITQSPKYLFRKEGQNVTLSCEQNLNHDAMYWYRQDPGQGLRLIYYSQIVNDFQKGDIAEGYSVSREKKESFPLTVTSAQKNPTAFYLCASSFGQGVTEAFFGQGTRLTVV.

The J gene is TRBJ1-2, the V gene TRBV19; no definite D call. There are 13 residues in the CDR3. Germline lookup yields CDR1 LNHDA and CDR2 SQIVND (reference sequence). Trimming cost V 4 bases and J 4 bases, with 10 bases left between them. The CDR3 sequence is CASSNGLIYGYTF. CDR3 in DNA: TGTGCCAGTAGTAACGGACTGATCTATGGCTACACCTTC.

The rearrangement uses TRBV9 and TRBJ2-2; no clear D. Trimming removed 6 bases from V and 3 bases from J, with 12 bases in between. The germline CDR1 and CDR2 sequences are SGDLS and YYNGEE. This CDR3 comprises 14 residues. The CDR3 DNA sequence: TGTGCCAGCAATCCGGGTTCAGACACCGGGGAGCTGTTTTTT. This translates into CASNPGSDTGELFF. The full variable domain, its missing parts supplied by reference TRBV9 and TRBJ2-2, is DSGVTQTPKHLITATGQRVTLRCSPRSGDLSVYWYQQSLDQGLQFLIQYYNGEERAKGNILERFSAQQFPDLHSELNLSSLELGDSALYFCASNPGSDTGELFFGEGSRLTVL.

This clone was observed a few times. This chain links TRBV9 with TRBJ2-2; the D gene is possibly TRBD1 (6 bases). Germline V lookup: CDR1 SGDLS, CDR2 YYNGEE. The V gene lost 4 bases and the J gene lost 7 bases, with 8 bases spanning the gap. CDR3 length equals 12 residues. DNA of the CDR3: TGTGCCAGCAGCCGGGACATCGGGGAGCTGTTTTTT. Translating it yields CASSRDIGELFF.

The CDR3 coding sequence is TGTGCCAGCACCCACGGGAGGAGCTATAGCACAGATACGCAGTATTTT. Protein sequence: CASTHGRSYSTDTQYF. The chain joins TRBV7-2 to TRBJ2-3; 7 bases are shared with TRBD2. The junction had 10 bases not matched to a gene; V was cut back by 7 bases and J by 0 bases. The CDR3 runs 16 residues. Germline CDR1 reads SGHTA; CDR2 reads FQGNSA. Filled out from reference TRBV7-2 and TRBJ2-3, the complete variable domain reads GAGVSQSPSNKVTEKGKDVELRCDPISGHTALYWYRQSLGQGLEFLIYFQGNSAPDKSGLPSDRFSAERTGGSVSTLTIQRTQQEDSAVYLCASTHGRSYSTDTQYFGPGTRLTVL.

The CDR3 spells CASSRLTGGAETQYF. The CDR3 coding sequence is TGTGCCAGTAGTCGCCTCACAGGGGGAGCGGAGACCCAGTACTTC. This chain links TRBV19 with TRBJ2-5, with 8 bases fitting TRBD1. V dropped 5 bases and J dropped 5; count of bases not matched to a gene: 10. CDR1 LNHDA and CDR2 SQIVND come from the germline V gene (reference sequence). This CDR3 contains 15 residues. Complete variable domain (other parts from reference TRBV19 and TRBJ2-5): DGGITQSPKYLFRKEGQNVTLSCEQNLNHDAMYWYRQDPGQGLRLIYYSQIVNDFQKGDIAEGYSVSREKKESFPLTVTSAQKNPTAFYLCASSRLTGGAETQYFGPGTRLLVL.

The chain combines TRBV25-1 with TRBJ1-4, with D unresolved. Germline CDR1 is MGHDK and CDR2 is SYGVNS. Trimming removed 6 bases from V and 5 bases from J, with 7 bases in between. The CDR3 is made up of 12 amino acids. Written as DNA, the CDR3 is TGTGCCAGCAGGCGCGGGAATGAAAAACTGTTTTTT. This translates into CASRRGNEKLFF.

The chain combines TRBV10-1 with TRBJ2-3; 7 nucleotides line up with TRBD1. The germline V gene encodes CDR1 WNHNN and CDR2 SYGVQD (reference sequence). V shed 6 bases, J shed 0 bases, and the junction held 6 bases outside the gene matches. This CDR3 comprises 15 residues. CDR3 amino acids: CASSETGASTDTQYF. CDR3 DNA: TGCGCCAGCAGCGAAACAGGGGCCAGCACAGATACGCAGTATTTT.

V is TRBV5-6 and J is TRBJ2-5; TRBD2 aligns across 13 bases. The V segment lost 3 bases and the J segment 4 bases; nucleotides outside the gene matches: 6. This CDR3 region has 16 residues. Germline V lookup: CDR1 SGHDT, CDR2 YYEEEE. CDR3 protein: CASSYGLAGDLETQYF. The CDR3 DNA reads as TGTGCCAGCAGCTACGGACTAGCGGGGGACTTAGAGACCCAGTACTTC.

The DNA of the CDR3 is TGTGCCAGCTCACCCGCCGGGACAGGCTCCTACGAGCAGTACTTC. This gives the protein CASSPAGTGSYEQYF. This rearrangement joins TRBV18 to TRBJ2-7; the match to TRBD1 covers 8 bases. The V gene end was trimmed by 3 bases and the J gene end by 0 bases; junction bases not matched to a gene: 4. CDR1 KGHSH and CDR2 LQKENI come from the germline V gene. The CDR3 runs to 15 residues.

The count of this clone is one. The chain combines TRBV5-8 with TRBJ2-1, with D possibly TRBD2 on 6 matching bases. Trimming removed 1 base from V and 4 bases from J, with 6 bases in between. The CDR3 contains 13 residues. Germline V gives CDR1 SGHTS, CDR2 YDEGEE. Written as DNA, the CDR3 is TGTGCCAGCAGCTTGCGGGAGTACAATGAGCAGTTCTTC. Its protein product is CASSLREYNEQFF.

The chain couples TRBV7-8 to TRBJ1-1, with 8 bases identical to TRBD1. Trimming at V came to 1 base and at J to 4 bases, leaving 8 bases not matched to a gene. The CDR3 sequence is 16 residues long. The germline gives CDR1 SGHVS, CDR2 FQNEAQ. CDR3 in DNA: TGTGCCAGCAGCTTAGGCCCGACAGGGGCACGCACTGAAGCTTTCTTT. Encoded protein: CASSLGPTGARTEAFF.

V is TRBV5-1 and J is TRBJ1-1; TRBD1 aligns across 9 bases. Looked up from germline, CDR1 is SGHRS and CDR2 is YFSETQ. The CDR3 consists of 16 residues. V lost 3 bases, J lost 4 bases, and 10 bases stayed unmatched. The CDR3 DNA reads TGCGCCAGCAGCTATATTACAGGGGGCGCCGGCACTGAAGCTTTCTTT. The encoded protein is CASSYITGGAGTEAFF.

The V call is TRBV7-9, the J call TRBJ1-1, with a possible D match to TRBD1 (5 bases). With 1 base removed from V and 2 bases from J, the gap between germline ends came to 11 bases. Germline V gives CDR1 SEHNR, CDR2 FQNEAQ (reference sequence). This CDR3 region has 15 residues. The CDR3 reads CASSLVQGSNTEAFF. The CDR3 DNA sequence: TGTGCCAGCAGCTTAGTTCAGGGTTCAAACACTGAAGCTTTCTTT.

The chain joins TRBV7-8 to TRBJ1-2; 12 bases fit TRBD1. The CDR3 runs to 14 residues. Germline V gene data show CDR1 as SGHVS and CDR2 as FQNEAQ. V dropped 3 bases and J dropped 4; count of bases not matched to a gene: 0. The CDR3 reads CASSLGQGAYGYTF. The CDR3 region has the DNA TGTGCCAGCAGCTTGGGACAGGGGGCCTATGGCTACACCTTC.

The chain carries TRBV5-1 and TRBJ1-1; the D is unclear. CDR1 is SGHRS and CDR2 is YFSETQ in the germline V gene. The CDR3 sequence is 15 residues long. The ends were cut back, 0 bases at V and 4 bases at J, with 13 bases in the middle. The CDR3 DNA sequence: TGCGCCAGCAGCTTGGTTAGCGGAGGGATCACTGAAGCTTTCTTT. This encodes CASSLVSGGITEAFF.

The rearrangement uses TRBV9 and TRBJ1-1; perhaps TRBD1 as D (5 bases). The CDR3 contains 15 residues. The germline V and J ends were trimmed by 4 bases and 2 bases, with 15 bases remaining between them. Germline V CDR1 and CDR2: SGDLS, YYNGEE. The CDR3 DNA is TGTGCCAGCAGCCCTAACCCCGGGACTAACACTGAAGCTTTCTTT. Amino acids: CASSPNPGTNTEAFF.

This clone was seen a handful of times. This chain joins TRBV18 and TRBJ1-1; D is possibly TRBD1 (6 bases). The V gene lost 4 bases and the J gene lost 3 bases, with 15 bases spanning the gap. CDR3 length: 15 residues. Germline assignment: CDR1 KGHSH and CDR2 LQKENI. Here the CDR3 DNA reads TGTGCCAGCTCACGCACTAGCGAGGGGGACACTGAAGCTTTCTTT. It encodes CASSRTSEGDTEAFF. The whole variable domain, remainder taken from reference TRBV18 and TRBJ1-1, is NAGVMQNPRHLVRRRGQEARLRCSPMKGHSHVYWYRQLPEEGLKFMVYLQKENIIDESGMPKERFSAEFPKEGPSILRIQQVVRGDSAAYFCASSRTSEGDTEAFFGQGTRLTVV.

J is TRBJ2-1 and V is TRBV10-3; no firm D call. Trimming shortened V by 6 bases and J by 1 base, and 16 bases separated the two germline ends. The CDR3 has 16 amino acids. From germline, CDR1 is ENHRY and CDR2 SYGVKD. The CDR3 loop is CAISDQTAESYNEQFF. CDR3 in DNA: TGTGCCATCAGCGACCAGACGGCGGAATCCTACAATGAGCAGTTCTTC.

J is TRBJ2-1 and V is TRBV6-4; 9 bases line up with TRBD2. Trimming removed 1 base from V and 7 bases from J; junction bases left unmatched: 8. The CDR3 is 16 residues long. CDR1 MRHNA and CDR2 SNTAGT come from the germline V gene. For the CDR3, the DNA is TGTGCCAGCAGTGACTACGCGGGAGGGCCAAGGAATGAGCAGTTCTTC. Its protein product is CASSDYAGGPRNEQFF.

This chain joins TRBV6-5 and TRBJ1-3; D is unclear. This CDR3 is 13 amino acids long. Per the germline V gene, CDR1 is MNHEY and CDR2 is SVGAGI. Trimming left V 7 bases short and J 1 base short, with 8 bases between. The CDR3 loop is CASTPLSGNTIYF. In DNA form, the CDR3 reads TGTGCCAGCACCCCGTTGTCTGGAAACACCATATATTTT.

The chain has TRBV19 and TRBJ1-1, with a tentative D call TRBD1 (5 bases). This CDR3 comprises 15 residues. The V gene lost 5 bases and the J gene lost 1 base, with 14 bases spanning the gap. Germline loops: CDR1 LNHDA, CDR2 SQIVND (reference sequence). The CDR3 DNA is TGTGCCAGTAGTCGACCATTTGACAGGAACACTGAAGCTTTCTTT. Its protein is CASSRPFDRNTEAFF.

The table lists this clone with a count of one. J is TRBJ2-7 and V is TRBV10-3; 8 bases align to TRBD2. Per germline, CDR1 ENHRY and CDR2 SYGVKD. There are 13 residues in the CDR3. The V gene end was trimmed by 4 bases and the J gene end by 6 bases; junction bases not matched to a gene: 5. CDR3: CAISGHAGGEQYF. DNA for the CDR3: TGTGCCATCAGTGGGCATGCGGGGGGCGAGCAGTACTTC.